The rows below give T cell receptor beta chains drawn from one sample of a study of blood T cells in healthy people across ages. TCRdb re-derived calls from the 5' RACE reads in MiXCR, one entry per CDR3 protein. Among more than 1,000,000 distinct CDR3 sequences, roughly 24% were seen once, and the ten largest hold less than 0.75%. The same specimen was also included in a second study, on T cells of mothers and their children.

Sequencing was carried out using blood. Every receptor here comes from a girl aged 2 to 9 in good health. CDR3s include the opening cysteine and the closing phenylalanine or tryptophan. D genes are given only for firm matches. Clone size is given for some rows only: seen once, a few or many times, or a class if the clone is expanded.

size: few; V: TRBV10-3; J: TRBJ1-3; D: -; DNA: TGTGCCATCAGTGATGAGGGAAGCTCTGGAAACACCATATATTTT; CDR3: CAISDEGSSGNTIYF
size: -; V: TRBV29-1; J: TRBJ2-1; D: -; DNA: TGCAGCGTTGAAGATTGGCCTTTCAGGGCCTCCTACAATGAGCAGTTCTTC; CDR3: CSVEDWPFRASYNEQFF
size: -; V: TRBV28; J: TRBJ2-5; D: TRBD1; DNA: TGTGCCAGCAGTTTAAGTTGGCAGGGGGCCTCGGTGGAGACCCAGTACTTC; CDR3: CASSLSWQGASVETQYF
size: many; V: TRBV28; J: TRBJ2-5; D: -; DNA: TGTGCCAGCAGTGGGGCAAGGACCCAGTACTTC; CDR3: CASSGARTQYF
size: few; V: TRBV21-1; J: TRBJ2-7; D: -; DNA: TGTGCCAGCAGGCGACAGGTTGAATGTTCCTACGAGCAGTACTTC; CDR3: CASRRQVECSYEQYF
size: -; V: TRBV20-1; J: TRBJ2-1; D: -; DNA: TGCAGTGCGTCCGGCGGCTTTGTCGATAATGAGCAGTTCTTC; CDR3: CSASGGFVDNEQFF
size: -; V: TRBV3-1; J: TRBJ1-1; D: -; DNA: TGTGCCAGCAGCCAAGCCGGACTGAACACTGAAGCTTTCTTT; CDR3: CASSQAGLNTEAFF
size: -; V: TRBV5-1; J: TRBJ2-3; D: -; DNA: TGCGCCAGCAGCTTGTACGGAGGGCCAACAGATGCGCAGTATTTT; CDR3: CASSLYGGPTDAQYF
size: -; V: TRBV10-2; J: TRBJ1-2; D: TRBD1; DNA: TGCGCCAGCAGAGACACAGGGGAGTATGGCTACACCTTC; CDR3: CASRDTGEYGYTF
size: -; V: TRBV15; J: TRBJ2-5; D: -; DNA: TGTGCCACCAGCAGAGAGTACACGTCAGAGACCCAGTACTTC; CDR3: CATSREYTSETQYF
size: -; V: TRBV13; J: TRBJ2-5; D: TRBD1; DNA: TGTGCCAGCGCACTGGGACCCCCGGGGACAGACGTGATGGAGACCCAGTACTTC; CDR3: CASALGPPGTDVMETQYF
size: few; V: TRBV29-1; J: TRBJ1-2; D: -; DNA: TGCAGCGTTGAAGACGTAGGCGGTTCCGGCTACACCTTC; CDR3: CSVEDVGGSGYTF
size: -; V: TRBV5-1; J: TRBJ2-6; D: -; DNA: TGCGCCAGCAGCTTGTTCGGATCTGGGATTGCTGGGGCCAACGTCCTGACTTTC; CDR3: CASSLFGSGIAGANVLTF
size: -; V: TRBV19; J: TRBJ1-2; D: -; DNA: TGTGCCAGTGCCCCACAGGGCCTGAACTATGGCTACACCTTC; CDR3: CASAPQGLNYGYTF